These T cell receptor beta chains were read from a single sample in a study of radiation and T cells in renal cell carcinoma. The protocol was immunoSEQ multiplex PCR, while the TCRdb copy is restricted to in-frame clones and leaves out a portion. The data show 130,000 or so clones, approximately 82% seen once. This specimen consisted of blood, obtained from a patient whose treatment included radiotherapy and nephrectomy. All receptors come from a woman aged 50 to 60 with renal cell carcinoma. Each CDR3 is given with its conserved first and last residue. Fields, in order: J gene, CDR3 length, D gene, V gene, clone size, CDR3 protein, CDR3 DNA. A D gene is named only where the DNA matches it firmly. Where a row states a size, it is once, few, many or the class of an expanded clone; other rows omit it.

j_call: TRBJ1-1; cdr3_length: 11; d_call: -; v_call: TRBV20-1; clone_size: few; cdr3_aa: CTLDRDREAFF; cdr3_nt: TGCACCCTGGACAGAGATCGTGAAGCTTTCTTT
j_call: TRBJ1-1; cdr3_length: 14; d_call: -; v_call: TRBV9; clone_size: -; cdr3_aa: CASSVAWGDAEAFF; cdr3_nt: TGTGCCAGCAGCGTAGCTTGGGGGGACGCTGAAGCTTTCTTT
j_call: TRBJ2-7; cdr3_length: 15; d_call: TRBD2; v_call: TRBV4-1; clone_size: -; cdr3_aa: CASSPFSGGLYEQYF; cdr3_nt: TGCGCCAGCAGCCCCTTTAGCGGGGGGCTGTACGAGCAGTACTTC
j_call: TRBJ1-4; cdr3_length: 11; d_call: TRBD1; v_call: TRBV30; clone_size: -; cdr3_aa: CACRGNEKLFF; cdr3_nt: TGTGCCTGCAGGGGGAATGAAAAACTGTTTTTT
j_call: TRBJ1-5; cdr3_length: 15; d_call: -; v_call: TRBV7-9; clone_size: few; cdr3_aa: CASSLGQADNQPQHF; cdr3_nt: TGTGCCAGCAGCTTGGGCCAGGCAGACAATCAGCCCCAGCATTTT
j_call: TRBJ2-3; cdr3_length: 16; d_call: TRBD1; v_call: TRBV25-1; clone_size: once; cdr3_aa: CASSGGTGGARNTQYF; cdr3_nt: TGTGCCAGCAGTGGCGGGACAGGGGGAGCAAGAAATACGCAGTATTTT
j_call: TRBJ2-3; cdr3_length: 14; d_call: -; v_call: TRBV6-1; clone_size: -; cdr3_aa: CASSEKGGTDTQYF; cdr3_nt: TGTGCCAGCAGTGAAAAGGGCGGCACAGATACGCAGTATTTT
j_call: TRBJ1-1; cdr3_length: 13; d_call: -; v_call: TRBV19; clone_size: -; cdr3_aa: CASSFPGVTEAFF; cdr3_nt: TGTGCCAGTAGTTTTCCAGGGGTGACTGAAGCTTTCTTT
j_call: TRBJ2-1; cdr3_length: 13; d_call: -; v_call: TRBV6-6; clone_size: -; cdr3_aa: CASSYSGSRTQFF; cdr3_nt: TGTGCCAGCAGTTACTCGGGCTCACGAACTCAGTTCTTC
j_call: TRBJ1-4; cdr3_length: 12; d_call: -; v_call: TRBV15; clone_size: -; cdr3_aa: CATSRDWEKLFF; cdr3_nt: TGTGCCACCAGCAGAGACTGGGAAAAACTGTTTTTT
j_call: TRBJ1-2; cdr3_length: 15; d_call: -; v_call: TRBV7-8; clone_size: once; cdr3_aa: CASSLNSRGNYGYTF; cdr3_nt: TGTGCCAGCAGCTTAAACAGTCGGGGGAACTATGGCTACACCTTC
j_call: TRBJ2-3; cdr3_length: 16; d_call: TRBD2; v_call: TRBV4-3; clone_size: -; cdr3_aa: CASSQEVAGGRDTQYF; cdr3_nt: TGCGCCAGCAGCCAAGAGGTAGCGGGGGGGCGGGATACGCAGTATTTT
j_call: TRBJ1-4; cdr3_length: 12; d_call: -; v_call: TRBV6-6; clone_size: -; cdr3_aa: CASRGTNEKLFF; cdr3_nt: TGTGCCAGTAGAGGAACTAATGAAAAACTGTTTTTT
j_call: TRBJ1-5; cdr3_length: 16; d_call: TRBD1; v_call: TRBV6-5; clone_size: -; cdr3_aa: CASSSRTGWGNQPQHF; cdr3_nt: TGTGCCAGCAGTTCCCGGACAGGTTGGGGCAATCAGCCCCAGCATTTT
j_call: TRBJ2-5; cdr3_length: 16; d_call: TRBD2; v_call: TRBV9; clone_size: -; cdr3_aa: CASSPRITSGQETQYF; cdr3_nt: TGTGCCAGCAGCCCGCGAATAACTAGCGGCCAAGAGACCCAGTACTTC
j_call: TRBJ1-2; cdr3_length: 12; d_call: -; v_call: TRBV28; clone_size: -; cdr3_aa: CASTRGMGGYTF; cdr3_nt: TGTGCCAGCACCCGAGGCATGGGAGGCTACACCTTC
j_call: TRBJ2-3; cdr3_length: 14; d_call: -; v_call: TRBV28; clone_size: once; cdr3_aa: CASSSTGSGDTQYF; cdr3_nt: TGTGCCAGCAGTTCCACAGGGTCAGGAGATACGCAGTATTTT
j_call: TRBJ1-5; cdr3_length: 15; d_call: -; v_call: TRBV2; clone_size: -; cdr3_aa: CASSEPPGRNQPQHF; cdr3_nt: TGTGCCAGCAGTGAACCGCCAGGGCGGAATCAGCCCCAGCATTTT
j_call: TRBJ1-2; cdr3_length: 11; d_call: -; v_call: TRBV20-1; clone_size: -; cdr3_aa: CSASRRGGYTF; cdr3_nt: TGCAGTGCCTCCAGGAGGGGTGGCTACACCTTC
j_call: TRBJ2-2; cdr3_length: 14; d_call: -; v_call: TRBV7-9; clone_size: once; cdr3_aa: CASSLEGGTGELFF; cdr3_nt: TGTGCCAGCAGCTTAGAGGGGGGCACCGGGGAGCTGTTTTTT
j_call: TRBJ2-7; cdr3_length: 16; d_call: -; v_call: TRBV7-2; clone_size: -; cdr3_aa: CASSLGTVGGGREQYF; cdr3_nt: TGTGCCAGCAGCCTAGGGACAGTAGGGGGGGGTAGAGAGCAGTACTTC
j_call: TRBJ2-2; cdr3_length: 15; d_call: -; v_call: TRBV15; clone_size: -; cdr3_aa: CATSRDSGRTGELFF; cdr3_nt: TGTGCCACCAGCAGAGATTCCGGGCGGACCGGGGAGCTGTTTTTT